This is a list of T cell receptor beta chains from one sample in a study of T cells in Graves' hyperthyroidism and ophthalmopathy. TCRdb re-analysed the multiplex PCR reads in MiXCR, keeping a single row per CDR3 protein. The repertoire includes approximately 210,000 distinct CDR3 sequences, 17% of them detected once, and approximately 50% sits in the top ten. Sequencing was done on a sample of blood. The receptors were gathered from a man aged 50-60 years with Graves' hyperthyroidism. The CDR3 runs from the conserved cysteine through the conserved F or W. The D gene is left open where the match is weak. Where a row states a size, it is once, few, many or the class of an expanded clone; other rows omit it.

D,J,V,size,DNA,CDR3
TRBD1,TRBJ1-1,TRBV6-5,once,TGTGCCAGCAGTTACAAGAGGGACAGGGGGATCGGGGTGAACACTGAAGCTTTCTTT,CASSYKRDRGIGVNTEAFF
TRBD1,TRBJ2-7,TRBV5-1,few,TGCGCCAGCAGCCCAACAGGGGGCCTAAGCTCCTACGAGCAGTACTTC,CASSPTGGLSSYEQYF
TRBD1,TRBJ2-7,TRBV24-1,.,TGTGCCACCAGGGACAGGGACCCCTACGAGCAGTACTTC,CATRDRDPYEQYF
.,TRBJ2-1,TRBV5-1,.,TGCGCCAGCGGAGGACCTTCGGGGCGTGAGCAGTTCTTC,CASGGPSGREQFF
.,TRBJ1-6,TRBV12-3/TRBV12-4,many,TGTGCCAGCAGTTTTTCCGTTAATTCACCCCTCCACTTT,CASSFSVNSPLHF
.,TRBJ2-7,TRBV28,.,TGTGCCAGCACCGATCGTGGGGGCCCCCCTTACGAGCAGTACTTC,CASTDRGGPPYEQYF
TRBD1,TRBJ2-5,TRBV28,.,TGTGCCAGCACCGGACAGGGACTAGAGACCCAGTACTTC,CASTGQGLETQYF
.,TRBJ2-2,TRBV27,few,TGTGCCAGCAGTGCCTCCTGGGGAAACACCGGGGAGCTGTTTTTT,CASSASWGNTGELFF
.,TRBJ2-2,TRBV7-3,many,TGTGCCAGCAGCTCCCAGACAGGCGGGGAGCTGTTTTTT,CASSSQTGGELFF
.,TRBJ2-3,TRBV7-2,many,TGTGCCAGCACCAGGGGCTACACAGATACGCAGTATTTT,CASTRGYTDTQYF
.,TRBJ1-5,TRBV7-2,.,TGTGCCAGCAGCTTAGGGCAAGATAGCAATCAGCCCCAGCATTTT,CASSLGQDSNQPQHF
.,TRBJ1-5,TRBV20-1,many,TGCAGTGCGTTAAACAGGGTTTTGAGCAATCAGCCCCAGCATTTT,CSALNRVLSNQPQHF
TRBD1,TRBJ2-3,TRBV5-5,.,TGTGCCAGCAGCTTGATTTTTTTCGGGGGACAGGGGACAGATACGCAGTATTTT,CASSLIFFGGQGTDTQYF
.,TRBJ1-1,TRBV6-1,few,TGTGCCAGCAGTGTATCCGGAAACACTGAAGCTTTCTTT,CASSVSGNTEAFF
.,TRBJ2-1,TRBV20-1,many,TGCAGGGCCGGGACCCCTGGGAATGAGCAGTTCTTC,CRAGTPGNEQFF
.,TRBJ2-7,TRBV20-1,many,TGCAGTGCTAGATCCCCAGGGTTCGACGAGCAGTACTTC,CSARSPGFDEQYF
.,TRBJ2-7,TRBV6-2/TRBV6-3,.,TGTGCCAGCAGTTACTTCGCAGGCGGCGAGCAGTACTTC,CASSYFAGGEQYF
.,TRBJ1-1,TRBV3-1,many,TGTGCCAGCAGCAAGGGGGACTTGGGCACTGAAGCTTTCTTT,CASSKGDLGTEAFF
.,TRBJ2-3,TRBV9,few,TGTGCCAGCAGCCGCGGGCAGGGTCGTGCAGATACGCAGTATTTT,CASSRGQGRADTQYF
TRBD1,TRBJ2-1,TRBV5-8,many,TGTGCCAGCAGCTTGGGCCGGGACAGGGGCAATGAGCAGTTCTTC,CASSLGRDRGNEQFF
.,TRBJ1-6,TRBV5-1,.,TGCGCCAGCAGCCCCGGGTTGACTAATTCACCCCTCCACTTT,CASSPGLTNSPLHF
.,TRBJ1-2,TRBV6-1,many,TGTGCCAGCAGTGAACAAGGGGCTAACTATGGCTACACCTTC,CASSEQGANYGYTF
.,TRBJ1-2,TRBV30,.,TGTGCCTGGACGCGGGCTGTCGGTGGTGGCTACACCTTC,CAWTRAVGGGYTF
TRBD2,TRBJ2-2,TRBV27,many,TGTGCCAGCAGATCCGGGAGGGATTACACCGGGGAGCTGTTTTTT,CASRSGRDYTGELFF
TRBD1,TRBJ2-5,TRBV28,many,TGTGCCACCACCCCACAGGGGGAACAAGAGACCCAGTACTTC,CATTPQGEQETQYF
.,TRBJ1-1,TRBV3-1,many,TGTGCCAGCAGTCGACGGGAGAACACTGAAGCTTTCTTT,CASSRRENTEAFF
.,TRBJ2-7,TRBV11-1,few,TGTGCCAGCAGCCATTCCGGGCGGGAGCAGTACTTC,CASSHSGREQYF
.,TRBJ1-1,TRBV20-1,many,TGCAGTGCTAGAGATCCCAGGGGACCGAACACTGAAGCTTTCTTT,CSARDPRGPNTEAFF
.,TRBJ1-2,TRBV28,many,TGTGCCAGCAGTTTAATCTCCCGGGACCCAACCCCCTACACCTTC,CASSLISRDPTPYTF
TRBD1,TRBJ1-1,TRBV20-1,many,TGCAGTGCTAGGACAGGGGGCTCCGGGACTGAAGCTTTCTTT,CSARTGGSGTEAFF
TRBD1,TRBJ2-3,TRBV6-1,.,TGTGCCAGCACCGGACAGGGGAAAAGCACAGATACGCAGTATTTT,CASTGQGKSTDTQYF
TRBD2,TRBJ2-7,TRBV7-8,many,TGTGCCAGCACAAAACAGGGGACTAGCGGGGTAGGGGAGCAGTACTTC,CASTKQGTSGVGEQYF
TRBD2,TRBJ2-5,TRBV20-1,.,TGCAGTGCTAGAAACGACCTAGCGGGAGATAGAGAGACCCAGTACTTC,CSARNDLAGDRETQYF
TRBD2,TRBJ2-7,TRBV19,few,TGTGCCAGTAGTATGTTAGCGGGTTCCCCTTGCGAGCAGTACTTC,CASSMLAGSPCEQYF
TRBD1,TRBJ2-1,TRBV19,many,TGTGCCAGTAGCAATCCGGGACAGGGAGAGCAGTTCTTC,CASSNPGQGEQFF
TRBD1,TRBJ2-2,TRBV7-9,many,TGTGCCAGCAGCTTGCTAAGGACAGGTTACACCGGGGAGCTGTTTTTT,CASSLLRTGYTGELFF
TRBD2,TRBJ2-3,TRBV5-4,few,TGTGCCAGCAGCTTGTGGTTGGCGGGAGGGGGCACAGATACGCAGTATTTT,CASSLWLAGGGTDTQYF
.,TRBJ2-3,TRBV3-1,many,TGTGCCAGCAGCCAAGTAGGGCAAGATACGCAGTATTTT,CASSQVGQDTQYF
.,TRBJ2-7,TRBV9,.,TGTGCCAGCAGCGTAGCCGGGGGCCGCTACGAGCAGTACTTC,CASSVAGGRYEQYF
TRBD1,TRBJ2-2,TRBV28,many,TGTGCCAGCAGTTCGGGACAGGGGATCACCGGGGAGCTGTTTTTT,CASSSGQGITGELFF
.,TRBJ1-4,TRBV18,many,TGTGCCAGCTCACCAACCAGTTCAGCGTCCGAAAAACTGTTTTTT,CASSPTSSASEKLFF
.,TRBJ2-2,TRBV28,many,TGTGCCAGCAGTTTCCGGACCGACCTCACCGCAAGACCCGGGGAGCTGTTTTTT,CASSFRTDLTARPGELFF
.,TRBJ1-5,TRBV7-8,many,TGTGCCAGCAGCTTAGCGCGAAGCAGCAATCAGCCCCAGCATTTT,CASSLARSSNQPQHF
TRBD2,TRBJ2-3,TRBV29-1,many,TGCAGCGTTGGTGCGGGGGACACAGATACGCAGTATTTT,CSVGAGDTDTQYF
.,TRBJ1-1,TRBV2,many,TGTGCCAGCAGTGAAGCGGGGGAAGGCACTGAAGCTTTCTTT,CASSEAGEGTEAFF
.,TRBJ2-3,TRBV7-2,.,TGTGCCAGCAGCTACGGGGTAGGGAGCACAGATACGCAGTATTTT,CASSYGVGSTDTQYF
.,TRBJ2-7,TRBV18,many,TGTGCCAGCTCACCGAGTCGTCAGAGCTCCTACGAGCAGTACTTC,CASSPSRQSSYEQYF
.,TRBJ1-5,TRBV20-1,many,TGCAGTGCTAGAGATCTCACCCGGAGCAATCAGCCCCAGCATTTT,CSARDLTRSNQPQHF
.,TRBJ2-3,TRBV19,.,TGTGCCAGTACTGAAGGGGGTACGCAGTATTTT,CASTEGGTQYF